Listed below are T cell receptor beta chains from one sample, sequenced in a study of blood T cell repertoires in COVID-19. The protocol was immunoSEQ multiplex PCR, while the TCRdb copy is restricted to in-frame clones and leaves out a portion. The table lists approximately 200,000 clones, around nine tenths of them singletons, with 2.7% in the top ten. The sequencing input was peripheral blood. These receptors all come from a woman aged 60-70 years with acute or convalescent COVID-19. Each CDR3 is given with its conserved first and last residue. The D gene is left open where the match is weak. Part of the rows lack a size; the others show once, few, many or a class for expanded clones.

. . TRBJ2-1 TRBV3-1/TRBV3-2 CASSQPAYRVSYNEQFF TGTGCCAGCAGCCAACCCGCTTACCGGGTCTCCTACAATGAGCAGTTCTTC
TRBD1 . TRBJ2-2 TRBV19 CASSLGQGAGTGELFF TGTGCCAGTAGTCTCGGACAGGGGGCTGGGACCGGGGAGCTGTTTTTT
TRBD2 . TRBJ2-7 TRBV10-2 CASSPLLTSGSSYEQYF TGCGCCAGCAGTCCCCTCCTGACTAGCGGGAGTTCCTACGAGCAGTACTTC
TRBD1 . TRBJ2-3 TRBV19 CASSLRTGRRQGGLISSTDTQYF TGTGCCAGTAGTCTACGGACAGGGAGACGACAGGGAGGACTTATATCTAGCACAGATACGCAGTATTTT
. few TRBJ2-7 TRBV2 CASSGPDSTSYEQYF TGTGCCAGCAGTGGGCCCGACAGCACCTCCTACGAGCAGTACTTC
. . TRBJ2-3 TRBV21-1 CASSKALLAGGLADTQYF TGTGCCAGCAGCAAAGCCCTCCTAGCGGGGGGGCTTGCAGATACGCAGTATTTT
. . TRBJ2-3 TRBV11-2 CASSLRDTQYF TGTGCCAGCAGCTTACGTGATACGCAGTATTTT
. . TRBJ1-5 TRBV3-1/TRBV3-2 CASSQAGNQPQHF TGTGCCAGCAGCCAAGCGGGAAATCAGCCCCAGCATTTT
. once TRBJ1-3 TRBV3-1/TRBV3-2 CASSQGGPIYF TGTGCCAGCAGCCAAGGAGGGCCCATATATTTT
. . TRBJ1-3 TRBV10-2 CASGQQHLSGNTIYF TGCGCCAGCGGCCAACAACATCTCTCTGGAAACACCATATATTTT
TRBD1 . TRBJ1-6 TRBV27 CASSSGQRNSPLHF TGTGCCAGCAGTTCGGGACAGCGGAATTCACCCCTCCACTTT
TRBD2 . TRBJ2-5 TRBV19 CASSPGLARETQYF TGTGCCAGTAGCCCCGGACTAGCAAGGGAGACCCAGTACTTC
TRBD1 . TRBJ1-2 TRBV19 CASTTRAPGTGFNYGYTF TGTGCCAGTACCACCCGGGCCCCCGGGACAGGGTTTAACTATGGCTACACCTTC
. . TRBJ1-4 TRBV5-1 CASSRGDSGNEKLFF TGCGCCAGCAGCCGCGGGGACTCCGGTAATGAAAAACTGTTTTTT
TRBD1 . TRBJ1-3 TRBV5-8 CASSARDSVGNTIYF TGTGCCAGCAGCGCCCGGGACAGCGTAGGAAACACCATATATTTT
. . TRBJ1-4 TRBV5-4 CASSLGEAGNEKLFF TGTGCCAGCAGCTTGGGGGAGGCAGGAAATGAAAAACTGTTTTTT
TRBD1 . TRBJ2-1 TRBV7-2 CASSLRSTGGEQFF TGTGCCAGCAGCTTACGTTCGACAGGGGGAGAACAGTTCTTC
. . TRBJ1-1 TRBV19 CASRPRSGGEAFF TGTGCCAGTAGACCGCGGAGCGGGGGGGAAGCTTTCTTT
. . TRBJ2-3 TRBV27 CASSQGRNTQYF TGTGCCAGCTCCCAAGGGAGGAATACGCAGTATTTT
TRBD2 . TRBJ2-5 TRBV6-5 CARLGTSGKETQYF TGTGCCCGACTCGGGACTAGCGGGAAAGAGACCCAGTACTTC
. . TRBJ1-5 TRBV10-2 CASSRGLSPNQPQHF TGCGCCAGCTCCCGTGGACTTAGCCCGAATCAGCCCCAGCATTTT
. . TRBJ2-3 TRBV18 CASSSTGPTSTDTQYF TGTGCCAGCTCATCGACAGGCCCTACTAGCACAGATACGCAGTATTTT
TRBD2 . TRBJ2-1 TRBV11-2 CASSLGTSGYYEQFF TGTGCCAGCAGCTTGGGGACTAGCGGGTACTATGAGCAGTTCTTC
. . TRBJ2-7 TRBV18 CASSRTDLSYEQYF TGTGCCAGCTCACGGACAGATCTTTCCTACGAGCAGTACTTC
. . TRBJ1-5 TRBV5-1 CASSPLGGRGQPQHF TGCGCCAGCAGCCCCCTTGGGGGGAGGGGTCAGCCCCAGCATTTT
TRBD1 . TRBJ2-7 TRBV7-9 CASSFAGTAEGVQYF TGTGCCAGCAGCTTCGCCGGGACAGCCGAAGGGGTGCAGTACTTC
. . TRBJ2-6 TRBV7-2 CASRETGSGANVLTF TGTGCCAGCAGGGAGACAGGCTCTGGGGCCAACGTCCTGACTTTC
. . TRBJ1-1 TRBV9 CASSEPGGYNTEAFF TGTGCCAGCAGCGAACCGGGGGGCTATAACACTGAAGCTTTCTTT
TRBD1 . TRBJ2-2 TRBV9 CASSVGTGGSPGELFF TGTGCCAGCAGCGTCGGGACAGGGGGCAGCCCCGGGGAGCTGTTTTTT
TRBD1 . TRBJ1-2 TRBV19 CASSIDQGARYGYTF TGTGCCAGTAGTATAGATCAGGGGGCGCGATATGGCTACACCTTC
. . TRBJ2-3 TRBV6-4 CASSAGVGTDTQYF TGTGCCAGCAGTGCGGGAGTCGGCACAGATACGCAGTATTTT
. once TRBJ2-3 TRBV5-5 CASSPADDTQYF TGTGCCAGCAGCCCGGCGGATGATACGCAGTATTTT
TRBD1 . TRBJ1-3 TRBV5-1 CASSPPGQGNTIYF TGCGCCAGCAGCCCGCCGGGACAGGGAAACACCATATATTTT
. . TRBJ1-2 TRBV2 CASSVQGRDGYTF TGTGCCAGCAGCGTCCAGGGGAGAGATGGCTACACCTTC
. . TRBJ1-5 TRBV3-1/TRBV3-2 CASSHSRVNQPQHF TGTGCCAGCAGCCATAGCAGGGTGAATCAGCCCCAGCATTTT
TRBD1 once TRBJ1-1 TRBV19 CASIGDRKLNTEAFF TGTGCCAGTATAGGGGACAGGAAGTTGAACACTGAAGCTTTCTTT
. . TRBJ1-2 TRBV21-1 CASSAPCRFGYTF TGTGCCAGCAGCGCACCGTGTCGGTTTGGCTACACCTTC
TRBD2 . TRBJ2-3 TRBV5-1 CASSRTTSGSVNGDTQYF TGCGCCAGCAGCCGTACTACTAGCGGGAGCGTTAATGGGGATACGCAGTATTTT
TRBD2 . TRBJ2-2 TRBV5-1 CASQSSPSGGSNTGELFF TGCGCCAGCCAAAGCTCCCCTAGCGGGGGCTCGAACACCGGGGAGCTGTTTTTT
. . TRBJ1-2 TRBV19 CASSARDNYGYTF TGTGCCAGTAGTGCCCGAGATAACTATGGCTACACCTTC
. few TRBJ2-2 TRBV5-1 CASSLPLTVNTGELFF TGCGCCAGCAGCTTGCCCTTGACTGTGAACACCGGGGAGCTGTTTTTT
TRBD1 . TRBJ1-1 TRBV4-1 CASSQVWGQRNTEAFF TGCGCCAGCAGCCAAGTTTGGGGACAGAGGAACACTGAAGCTTTCTTT
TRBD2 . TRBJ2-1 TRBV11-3 CASSWGLAGGNNEQFF TGTGCCAGCAGCTGGGGACTAGCGGGGGGAAACAATGAGCAGTTCTTC
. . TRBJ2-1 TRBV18 CASSPDRSSYNEQFF TGTGCCAGCTCACCCGACAGGAGTTCCTACAATGAGCAGTTCTTC
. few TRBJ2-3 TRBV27 CASSLLPDTDTQYF TGTGCCAGCAGTTTATTGCCAGACACAGATACGCAGTATTTT
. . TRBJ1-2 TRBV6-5 CASSYFSVPPNYGYTF TGTGCCAGCAGTTACTTTTCAGTTCCCCCAAACTATGGCTACACCTTC
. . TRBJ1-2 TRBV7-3 CASSPGQPPNYGYTF TGTGCCAGCAGCCCTGGACAGCCGCCTAACTATGGCTACACCTTC
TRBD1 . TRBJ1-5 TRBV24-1 CATSDLTGGSRGRRQPQHF TGTGCCACCAGTGATTTGACGGGTGGGTCCAGGGGGCGACGTCAGCCCCAGCATTTT
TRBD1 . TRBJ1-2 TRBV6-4 CASSDPVPRTGLYGYTF TGTGCCAGCAGTGACCCCGTCCCCCGGACAGGGCTTTACGGCTACACCTTC
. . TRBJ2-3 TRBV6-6 CASSSEGYGSDTQYF TGTGCCAGCAGTTCGGAGGGGTACGGATCAGATACGCAGTATTTT
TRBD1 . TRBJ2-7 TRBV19 CASSPQELGQGAYEQYF TGTGCCAGTAGTCCGCAGGAGCTGGGACAGGGGGCATACGAGCAGTACTTC
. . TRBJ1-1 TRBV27 CASRGLTVFTEAFF TGTGCCAGCAGGGGGCTGACAGTCTTCACTGAAGCTTTCTTT